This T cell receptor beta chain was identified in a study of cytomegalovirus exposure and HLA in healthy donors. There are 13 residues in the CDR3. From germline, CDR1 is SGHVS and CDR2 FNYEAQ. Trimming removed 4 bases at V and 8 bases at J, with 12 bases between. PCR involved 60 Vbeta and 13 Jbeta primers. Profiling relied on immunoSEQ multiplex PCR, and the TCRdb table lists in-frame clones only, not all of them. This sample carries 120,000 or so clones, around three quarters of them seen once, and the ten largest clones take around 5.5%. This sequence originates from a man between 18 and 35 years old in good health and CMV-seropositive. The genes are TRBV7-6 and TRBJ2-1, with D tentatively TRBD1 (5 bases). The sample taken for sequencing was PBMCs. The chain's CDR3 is CASSSSRVHEQFF. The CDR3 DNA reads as TGTGCCAGCAGCTCATCCAGGGTCCATGAGCAGTTCTTC.